This TCR beta chain appears in the sequencing data of a study of blood T cell repertoires in COVID-19. The protocol was immunoSEQ multiplex PCR, while the TCRdb copy is restricted to in-frame clones and leaves out a portion. The profile shows 40,000 to 65,000 clones, roughly 85% of them singletons. This CDR3 is 14 amino acids long. The germline V gene encodes CDR1 SEHNR and CDR2 FQNEAQ (reference sequence). V was pared by 2 bases and J by 6 bases, with 10 bases between. This chain uses TRBV7-9 with TRBJ1-4; D is possibly TRBD1 (5 bases). Sequenced material: peripheral blood. This TCR came from an elderly man with acute or convalescent COVID-19. The CDR3 nucleotides are TGTGCCAGCAGCTTAAGGGGCGCGGATGAAAAACTGTTTTTT. Translated: CASSLRGADEKLFF.